This T cell receptor beta chain was observed in a study of shared clonotypes between healthy human individuals. Findings and limits, study-wide: For sorted subsets, rarefaction showed incomplete sequencing despite large depth. Relative to their counterparts shared across all four donors, non-shared clonotypes exhibited diminished generation probabilities.

Notes on this clone: The antigen remains unidentified.

The CDR3 covers 16 residues. J gave up 5 bases and V 0 bases, and 7 bases lay outside the gene matches. Germline V gives CDR1 LGHNA, CDR2 YSLEER. In the authors' methods: Sequence data from immunoSEQ were junction-only and lacked quality scores; consequently, filtering differed. This table comes from immunoSEQ multiplex PCR, and its TCRdb copy is limited to in-frame clones, with some not included. V, J and clone size are taken as reported in that table, and D and trimming were inferred from the DNA itself. The repertoire holds roughly 2.5 million clones, around nine tenths seen once, with over 0.12% in the top ten. All participating donors were Caucasian adults from Nashville, Tennessee.

The clonotype comes from a man aged 18 to 29 in good health. The rearrangement uses TRBV4-3 and TRBJ2-3; 8 bases are a match to TRBD2. The material sequenced was naive CD4+ T cells sorted from blood. The sample's subset: CD45RA+ positively selected. The CDR3: CASSQDYEREIDTQYF. In DNA, the CDR3 is TGCGCCAGCAGCCAAGATTATGAGCGGGAGATAGATACGCAGTATTTT.